One and the same sample provided the 5 T cell receptor beta chains below, sequenced in a study of early T cells in non-severe SARS-CoV-2 infection. TCRdb re-derived calls from the 5' RACE reads in MiXCR, one entry per CDR3 protein. The profile covers tens of thousands of distinct CDR3 sequences, with about 13% appearing a single time and approximately 8.5% taken by the ten largest. The material was whole blood, obtained at baseline. These receptors all come from an adult who was a healthcare worker with PCR-confirmed SARS-CoV-2 infection or an uninfected control (not recorded which).

Only a few counts were recorded for this clonotype. The chain uses TRBV5-1 and TRBJ2-3; 10 positions agree with TRBD1. V lost 3 bases and J lost 5; bases outside the gene matches: 6. CDR3 length equals 15 residues. CDR1 is SGHRS and CDR2 is YFSETQ in the germline V gene. The CDR3 reads CASSSGTGDLDTQYF. CDR3 bases: TGCGCCAGCAGCTCCGGGACAGGGGATCTAGATACGCAGTATTTT.

This clonotype was counted many times. The DNA of the CDR3 is TGTGCCAGCAGCCGAAGTCTGGAATACGAGCAGTACTTC. It translates to CASSRSLEYEQYF. The chain carries TRBV9 and TRBJ2-7; D not resolved. Trimming removed 4 bases at V and 4 bases at J, with 12 bases between. CDR3 size: 13 residues. Germline assignment: CDR1 SGDLS and CDR2 YYNGEE. The whole variable domain, remainder taken from reference TRBV9 and TRBJ2-7, is DSGVTQTPKHLITATGQRVTLRCSPRSGDLSVYWYQQSLDQGLQFLIQYYNGEERAKGNILERFSAQQFPDLHSELNLSSLELGDSALYFCASSRSLEYEQYFGPGTRLTVT.

This clonotype has at least ten counts. The rearrangement joins TRBV7-2 to TRBJ1-1, with D hard to call. CDR1 is SGHTA and CDR2 is FQGNSA in the germline V gene. Deletions cut 1 base from V and 4 bases from J, with 7 bases between. This CDR3 region has 13 residues. CDR3 coding DNA: TGTGCCAGCAGCTTAGAGGCGAGCACTGAAGCTTTCTTT. It translates to CASSLEASTEAFF.

Worth noting for this clonotype: The junction shows a germline mismatch at one end, possibly a read error. This sequence joins TRBV19 and TRBJ2-3; 11 nucleotides line up with TRBD2. CDR1 is LNHDA, CDR2 SQIVND, per germline (reference sequence). This CDR3 comprises 16 residues. This CDR3 is CDSSTELAGVTDTQYF. CDR3 nucleotide sequence: TGTGACAGTAGTACCGAACTAGCGGGAGTAACAGATACGCAGTATTTT.

The table lists this clonotype with a few counts. V is TRBV19 and J is TRBJ1-5; D perhaps matches TRBD1 (6 bases). The CDR3 extends over 15 amino acids. V was pared by 5 bases and J by 5 bases, with 16 bases between. Per the germline V gene, CDR1 is LNHDA and CDR2 is SQIVND (reference sequence). This CDR3 is CASSAPGGAHQPQHF. CDR3 in DNA: TGTGCCAGTAGTGCCCCCGGGGGGGCACATCAGCCCCAGCATTTT.